The present entry profiles one T cell receptor (beta chain) with its context. The table lists this clonotype with many counts. Which antigen it targets is not known. Per-base qualities were not stored, and no clone one base away is much larger. CDR1 and CDR2 were assigned from the germline V gene (reference sequence) as LNHDA and SQIVND. The CDR3 measures 14 amino acids from cysteine to phenylalanine. Only CDR3 DNA remains: 42 bases, in frame from the first base. Cut back by 4 bases and 3 bases, the V and J ends lie 10 bases apart. These data originate in a study of T cell repertoires in cytomegalovirus infection (dated by TCRdb to the late 2010s). A note on the overall study: Donor HLA type was relevant to the analysis, as public TCR beta signatures indicated carriage of CMV infection together with the matching HLA type. On the study overall, not on this receptor specifically: Cumulative frequency of public TCR beta family members discriminated carriers of CMV infection plus the relevant HLA type in this cohort and an independent approximately 350-donor cohort. The ex vivo response was dominated by HLA-C-restricted CMV-specific TCR beta clonotypes, which also provided the single most frequent clonotype in two of eight donors.

TCRdb names Illumina HiSeq 1500 as the instrument used. Using fastp at Q25 and MiXCR, TCRdb reprocessed the public reads and kept productive beta chains. Each entry is one CDR3 protein sequence, shown with its most common DNA and genes. The sample includes roughly 640,000 distinct CDR3 sequences, with about 24% observed a single time. The ten largest account for roughly 8% of the sample. The clonotype originates from a human donor in good health (CMV status not recorded). Some clones in this sample may be carry-over from other donors' samples. The material sequenced was CD8+ T cells from PBMCs. The V gene is TRBV19 and the J gene is TRBJ2-1; no D segment can be confidently identified. The CDR3 loop reads CASSKPSFYNEQFF. The sequence in DNA is TGTGCCAGTAGTAAGCCTAGTTTCTACAATGAGCAGTTCTTC.